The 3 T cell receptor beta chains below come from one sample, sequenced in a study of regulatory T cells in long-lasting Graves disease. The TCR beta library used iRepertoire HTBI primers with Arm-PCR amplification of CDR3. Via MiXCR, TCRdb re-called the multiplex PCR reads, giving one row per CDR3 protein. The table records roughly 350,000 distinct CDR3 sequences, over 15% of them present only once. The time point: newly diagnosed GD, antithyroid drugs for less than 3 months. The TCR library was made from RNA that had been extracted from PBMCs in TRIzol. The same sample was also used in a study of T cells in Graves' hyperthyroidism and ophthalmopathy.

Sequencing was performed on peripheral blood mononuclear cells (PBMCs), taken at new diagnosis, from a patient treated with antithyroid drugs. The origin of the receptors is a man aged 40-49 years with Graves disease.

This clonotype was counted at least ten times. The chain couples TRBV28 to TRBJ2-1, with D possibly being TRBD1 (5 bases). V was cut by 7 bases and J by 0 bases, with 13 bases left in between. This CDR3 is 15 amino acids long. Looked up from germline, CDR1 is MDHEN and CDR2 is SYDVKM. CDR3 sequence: CASTGTGVSYNEQFF. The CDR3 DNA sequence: TGTGCCAGCACTGGAACAGGAGTCTCCTACAATGAGCAGTTCTTC.

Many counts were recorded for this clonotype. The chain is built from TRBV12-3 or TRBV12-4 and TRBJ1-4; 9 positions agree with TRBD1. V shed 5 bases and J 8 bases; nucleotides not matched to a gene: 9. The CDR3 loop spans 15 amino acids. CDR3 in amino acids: CASSPRTGAGEKLFF. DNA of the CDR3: TGTGCCAGCAGTCCACGGACAGGGGCCGGGGAAAAACTGTTTTTT.

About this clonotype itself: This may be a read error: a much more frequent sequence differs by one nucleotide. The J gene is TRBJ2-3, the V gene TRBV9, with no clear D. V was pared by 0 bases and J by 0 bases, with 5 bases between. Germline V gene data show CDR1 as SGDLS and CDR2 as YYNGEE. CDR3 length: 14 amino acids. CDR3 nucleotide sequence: TGTGCCAGCAGCGTAGCCAGCAGCACAGATACGCAGTATTTT. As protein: CASSVASSTDTQYF. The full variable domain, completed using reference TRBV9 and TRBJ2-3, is DSGVTQTPKHLITATGQRVTLRCSPRSGDLSVYWYQQSLDQGLQFLIQYYNGEERAKGNILERFSAQQFPDLHSELNLSSLELGDSALYFCASSVASSTDTQYFGPGTRLTVL.